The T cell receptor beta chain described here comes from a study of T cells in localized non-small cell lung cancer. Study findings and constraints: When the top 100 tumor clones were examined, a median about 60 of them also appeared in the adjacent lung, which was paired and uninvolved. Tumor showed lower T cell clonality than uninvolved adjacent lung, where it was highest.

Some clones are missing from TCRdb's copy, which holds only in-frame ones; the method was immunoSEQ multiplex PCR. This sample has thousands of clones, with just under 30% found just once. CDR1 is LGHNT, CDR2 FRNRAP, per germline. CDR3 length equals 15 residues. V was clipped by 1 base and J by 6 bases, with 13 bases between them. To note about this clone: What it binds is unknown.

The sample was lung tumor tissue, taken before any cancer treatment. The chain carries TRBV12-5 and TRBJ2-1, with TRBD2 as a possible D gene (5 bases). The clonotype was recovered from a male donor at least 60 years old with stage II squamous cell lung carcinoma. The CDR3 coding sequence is TGTGCTAGTGGTTTGGAGAGGGTCCCCGGCAATGAGCAGTTCTTC. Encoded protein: CASGLERVPGNEQFF.